Each of the 10 T cell receptor beta chains below was sequenced from the same sample in a study of shared clonotypes between healthy human individuals. The table came from immunoSEQ multiplex PCR; TCRdb's copy has only in-frame clones and leaves some out. Among over 400,000 clones, more than 75% were seen once, and the ten largest hold 12%. What was sequenced was PBMCs. These receptors came from a woman in her thirties or forties in good health. Some clones in this sample may be carry-over from other donors' samples.

This sequence joins TRBV19 and TRBJ1-2; TRBD1 agrees at 7 bases. The V gene's germline CDR1 is LNHDA and CDR2 SQIVND (reference sequence). This CDR3 is 14 amino acids long. Unmatched junction bases numbered 3, after V lost 2 bases and J lost 3 bases. In DNA, the CDR3 is TGTGCCAGTAGTATACCCGGGACAGACTATGGCTACACCTTC. It is translated as CASSIPGTDYGYTF.

The chain links TRBV28 to TRBJ1-2; D unclear. This CDR3 is 13 amino acids long. Looked up from germline, CDR1 is MDHEN and CDR2 is SYDVKM. V was trimmed by 4 bases and J by 8 bases, leaving 14 bases between them. The CDR3 DNA follows: TGTGCCAGCAGTTCGTATAGGGAGAGGGGCTACACCTTC. Encoded protein: CASSSYRERGYTF.

Note on this clone: Other DNA sequences of this sample code for an identical CDR3. The rearrangement joins TRBV7-3 to TRBJ2-5, with D uncertain. V was trimmed by 2 bases and J by 3 bases, leaving 7 bases between them. CDR1 SGHTA and CDR2 FQGTGA come from the germline V gene. The CDR3 covers 13 residues. The CDR3 reads CASSLGPEETQYF. CDR3 coding DNA: TGTGCCAGCAGCTTAGGACCAGAAGAGACCCAGTACTTC.

In nucleotides, the CDR3 is TGTGCCAGCAATTACCCGGGACTAGCTAACACCGGGGAGCTGTTTTTT. Amino acids: CASNYPGLANTGELFF. V usage is TRBV28 and J usage is TRBJ2-2; 9 nucleotides agree with TRBD2. Germline trimming cut 7 bases from V and 2 bases from J; bases unmatched to any gene: 8. Germline CDR1 and CDR2: MDHEN and SYDVKM. There are 16 residues in the CDR3.

The J gene is TRBJ1-4, the V gene TRBV4-1, with TRBD1 identical over 9 bases. V was pared by 5 bases and J by 1 base, with 8 bases of the junction left unmatched. The CDR3 sequence is 17 residues long. Germline CDR1 MGHRA, CDR2 YSYEKL. The CDR3 DNA reads as TGCGCCAGCAGCACCCGACAGGGGGTGATAACTAATGAAAAACTGTTTTTT. Protein product: CASSTRQGVITNEKLFF.

The V call is TRBV28, the J call TRBJ2-2; the D gene could be TRBD1 or TRBD2 (5 bases each). Trimming pared 5 bases from V and 4 bases from J, leaving 14 bases between. CDR1 is MDHEN, CDR2 SYDVKM, per germline. The CDR3 spans 15 residues. In DNA form, the CDR3 reads TGTGCCAGCAGTCCCCTAGGGGCGGGCACCGGGGAGCTGTTTTTT. Encoded protein: CASSPLGAGTGELFF.

This clone was seen a single time. J is TRBJ2-7 and V is TRBV10-3; 14 bases map to TRBD2. J lost 9 bases, V lost 8 bases, and 12 bases had no gene match. This CDR3 is 15 amino acids long. Germline lookup yields CDR1 ENHRY and CDR2 SYGVKD. CDR3 in amino acids: CAIGPGLAGAFGQYF. Here the CDR3 DNA reads TGTGCCATCGGCCCGGGACTAGCGGGAGCTTTTGGGCAGTACTTC.

The chain is built from TRBV28 and TRBJ2-7; perhaps TRBD2 as D (6 bases). Germline V gene sequence: CDR1 MDHEN, CDR2 SYDVKM. The CDR3 sequence is 12 residues long. V shed 4 bases and J shed 6 bases, with 10 bases lying between them. The CDR3: CASSSPGVEQYF. Here the CDR3 DNA reads TGTGCCAGCAGTTCCCCGGGGGTCGAGCAGTACTTC.

The chain couples TRBV4-1 to TRBJ2-7, with a weak D call TRBD1 (6 bases). Per germline, CDR1 MGHRA and CDR2 YSYEKL. V was shortened by 1 base and J by 2 bases, with 12 bases between the two germline ends. This CDR3 contains 15 residues. CDR3: CASSQGQEYPYEQYF. The CDR3 DNA is TGCGCCAGCAGCCAAGGACAGGAGTACCCCTACGAGCAGTACTTC.

This sequence joins TRBV6-5 and TRBJ2-7; D is unclear. The length of the CDR3 is 13 residues. Germline V CDR1 and CDR2: MNHEY, SVGAGI. The germline V and J ends were trimmed by 6 bases and 6 bases, with 15 bases remaining between them. The CDR3 here is CASSPHSDGEQYF. The CDR3 DNA reads TGTGCCAGCAGCCCCCACTCGGACGGCGAGCAGTACTTC.